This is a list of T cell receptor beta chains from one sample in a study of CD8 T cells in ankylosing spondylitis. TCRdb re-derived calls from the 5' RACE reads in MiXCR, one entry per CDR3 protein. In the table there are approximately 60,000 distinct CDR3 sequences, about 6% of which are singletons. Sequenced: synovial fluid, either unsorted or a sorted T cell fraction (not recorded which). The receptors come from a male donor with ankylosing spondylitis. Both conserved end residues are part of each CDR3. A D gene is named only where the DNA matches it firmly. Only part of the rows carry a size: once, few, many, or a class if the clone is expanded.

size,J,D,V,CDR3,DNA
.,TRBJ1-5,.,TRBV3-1,CASGPRTARQPQHF,TGTGCCAGCGGTCCGCGGACAGCCCGGCAGCCCCAGCATTTT
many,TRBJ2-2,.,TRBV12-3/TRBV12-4,CASSFDRGDTGELFF,TGTGCCAGCAGTTTTGACCGAGGAGACACCGGGGAGCTGTTTTTT
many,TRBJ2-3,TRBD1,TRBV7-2,CASSVDRVDTQYF,TGTGCCAGCAGCGTGGACAGGGTAGATACGCAGTATTTT
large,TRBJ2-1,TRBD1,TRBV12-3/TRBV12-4,CASSKDRGEGGEQFF,TGTGCCAGCAGTAAGGACAGGGGCGAAGGTGGTGAGCAGTTCTTC
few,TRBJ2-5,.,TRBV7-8,CASSPGGGSRETQYF,TGTGCCAGCAGCCCAGGAGGGGGTTCCCGTGAGACCCAGTACTTC
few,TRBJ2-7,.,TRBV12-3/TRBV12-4,CASSFGSSVEQYF,TGTGCCAGCAGTTTTGGCTCTAGCGTCGAGCAGTACTTC
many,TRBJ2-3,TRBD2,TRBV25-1,CASMPGLAGENTQYF,TGTGCCAGCATGCCGGGACTAGCGGGAGAAAATACGCAGTATTTT
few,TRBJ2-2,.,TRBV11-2,CASSLVIYTGELFF,TGTGCCAGCAGCTTGGTTATATACACCGGGGAGCTGTTTTTT
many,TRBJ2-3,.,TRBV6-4,CASRVQAALCTDTQYF,TGTGCCAGCAGGGTGCAAGCCGCTCTTTGCACAGATACGCAGTATTTT
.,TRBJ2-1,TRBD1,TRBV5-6,CASSFWLDRRDRRFF,TGTGCCAGCAGCTTTTGGCTAGACCGTCGGGACAGACGGTTCTTC
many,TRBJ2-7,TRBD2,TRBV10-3,CAIKSGTTTYEQYF,TGTGCCATCAAAAGCGGGACTACAACCTACGAGCAGTACTTC
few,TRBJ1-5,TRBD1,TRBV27,CASRSTGSDQPQHF,TGTGCCAGCAGGTCGACAGGGTCTGATCAGCCCCAGCATTTT
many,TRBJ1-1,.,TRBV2,CARGRDVAFF,TGTGCCAGAGGGAGGGACGTGGCTTTCTTT
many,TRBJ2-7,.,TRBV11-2,CASSLVAIATYEQYF,TGTGCCAGCAGCTTAGTCGCTATTGCTACCTACGAGCAGTACTTC
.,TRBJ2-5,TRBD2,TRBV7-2,CASNLTGGGGETQYF,TGTGCCAGCAACTTAACCGGTGGGGGGGGAGAGACCCAGTACTTC
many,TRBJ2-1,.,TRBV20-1,CSAKGRTRVYNEQFF,TGCAGTGCTAAGGGGCGGACCAGGGTATACAATGAGCAGTTCTTC
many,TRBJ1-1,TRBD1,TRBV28,CASSLRGQGGEAFF,TGTGCCAGCAGTCTTCGCGGACAGGGGGGTGAAGCTTTCTTT
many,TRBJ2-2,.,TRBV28,CASSLPGVNTGELFF,TGTGCCAGCAGTTTACCCGGAGTGAACACCGGGGAGCTGTTTTTT
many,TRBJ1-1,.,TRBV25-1,CASRGEIDRSTEAFF,TGTGCCAGCAGGGGGGAGATAGACAGATCCACTGAAGCTTTCTTT
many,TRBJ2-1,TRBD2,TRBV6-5,CASSYILAGSNEQFF,TGTGCCAGCAGTTACATACTAGCGGGCAGCAATGAGCAGTTCTTC
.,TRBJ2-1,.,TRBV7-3,CASSLQHHTAGFYNEQFF,TGTGCCAGCAGCTTACAACACCACACGGCTGGGTTCTACAATGAGCAGTTCTTC
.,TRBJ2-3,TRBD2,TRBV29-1,CSVEDRGGGTDTQYF,TGCAGCGTTGAAGATCGCGGGGGTGGCACAGATACGCAGTATTTT
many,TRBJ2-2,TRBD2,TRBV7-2,CASSLAGSGALFF,TGTGCCAGCAGCTTAGCGGGTAGCGGGGCGCTGTTTTTT
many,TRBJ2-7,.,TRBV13,CASSFAVEQYF,TGTGCCAGCAGCTTTGCCGTCGAGCAGTACTTC
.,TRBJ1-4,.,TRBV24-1,CATSDFPSQDGEVGEKLFF,TGTGCCACCAGTGATTTCCCGTCGCAGGATGGGGAGGTCGGTGAAAAACTGTTTTTT
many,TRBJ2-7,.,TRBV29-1,CSVLRAASYEQYF,TGCAGCGTGTTGCGGGCAGCCTCCTACGAGCAGTACTTC
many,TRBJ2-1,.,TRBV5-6,CASSFTPQEKIFF,TGTGCCAGCAGCTTCACCCCCCAGGAAAAGATTTTCTTC
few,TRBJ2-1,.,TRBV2,CASSWSSYNEQFF,TGTGCCAGCAGTTGGTCTTCCTACAATGAGCAGTTCTTC
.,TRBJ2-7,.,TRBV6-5,CASSYSDPPGDDEQYF,TGTGCCAGCAGTTACTCGGACCCCCCGGGTGACGACGAGCAGTACTTC
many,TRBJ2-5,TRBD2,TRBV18,CASSPRSGTSGTPGQETQYF,TGTGCCAGCTCACCACGGTCGGGGACTAGCGGGACGCCGGGCCAAGAGACCCAGTACTTC
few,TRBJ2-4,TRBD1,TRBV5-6,CASSLGTGGENIQYF,TGTGCCAGCAGCTTGGGGACAGGGGGAGAAAACATTCAGTACTTC
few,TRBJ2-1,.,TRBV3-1,CASSQGLAAYNEQFF,TGTGCCAGCAGCCAAGGTTTAGCGGCCTACAATGAGCAGTTCTTC
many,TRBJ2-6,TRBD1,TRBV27,CASSPTPGTGPPGANVLTF,TGTGCCAGCAGTCCAACCCCCGGGACAGGGCCACCTGGGGCCAACGTCCTGACTTTC
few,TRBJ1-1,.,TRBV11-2,CASSLDSWHVAMNTEAFF,TGTGCCAGCAGCTTAGACTCCTGGCATGTGGCCATGAACACTGAAGCTTTCTTT
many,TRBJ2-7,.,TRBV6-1,CASSPRRGGTYEQYF,TGTGCCAGCTCACCCCGGCGGGGAGGGACATACGAGCAGTACTTC
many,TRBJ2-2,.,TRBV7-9,CASSQGATNTGELFF,TGTGCCAGCAGCCAAGGAGCGACGAACACCGGGGAGCTGTTTTTT
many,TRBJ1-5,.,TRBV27,CASSRGVDQPQHF,TGTGCCAGCAGTCGGGGGGTTGATCAGCCCCAGCATTTT
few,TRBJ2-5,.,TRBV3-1,CASSQTWRETQYF,TGTGCCAGCAGCCAAACATGGCGAGAGACCCAGTACTTC
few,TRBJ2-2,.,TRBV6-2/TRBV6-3,CASSYGAGTNTGELFF,TGTGCCAGCAGTTACGGGGCGGGCACGAACACCGGGGAGCTGTTTTTT
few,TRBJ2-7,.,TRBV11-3,CASSLRKGAREQYF,TGTGCCAGCAGCTTAAGAAAAGGGGCCCGCGAGCAGTACTTC
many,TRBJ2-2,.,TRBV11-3,CASSLVRGAGELFF,TGTGCCAGCAGCTTAGTACGGGGCGCCGGGGAGCTGTTTTTT
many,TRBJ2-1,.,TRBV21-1,CASSNCRGDTLF,TGTGCCAGCAGCAACTGTAGGGGCGACACGCTCTTC
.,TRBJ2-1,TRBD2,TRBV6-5,CASSSLRTPGREEQFF,TGTGCCAGCAGTTCCCTGCGGACGCCCGGGCGGGAGGAGCAGTTCTTC
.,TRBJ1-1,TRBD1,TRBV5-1,CASSPPGQLNTEAFF,TGCGCCAGCAGCCCACCGGGACAGTTGAACACTGAAGCTTTCTTT
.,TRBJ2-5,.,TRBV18,CASSRILTRQETQYF,TGTGCCAGCTCCCGAATCCTGACTAGACAAGAGACCCAGTACTTC
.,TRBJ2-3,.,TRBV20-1,CSGGTFSDTQYF,TGCAGTGGTGGGACTTTCTCAGATACGCAGTATTTT